What follows are 22 T cell receptor beta chains derived from one specimen sequenced in a study of T cell responses to AZD1222 COVID-19 vaccine. Data came from immunoSEQ multiplex PCR; TCRdb stores just in-frame clones and leaves some out. Seen here are 95,000 to 150,000 clones, around nine tenths observed once, and the top ten hold roughly 4.2%. The input for sequencing was peripheral blood, taken 28 days after the second dose of the MenACWY control vaccine. The source is an adult who received the MenACWY meningococcal vaccine as a control.

This clone has just one count. The gene calls are TRBV6-5 and TRBJ2-6, with D unresolved. Germline CDR1 MNHEY, CDR2 SVGAGI. This CDR3 contains 16 residues. Trimming removed 0 bases from V and 0 bases from J, with 6 bases in between. CDR3 DNA sequence: TGTGCCAGCAGTTACTCAGCCAGCTCTGGGGCCAACGTCCTGACTTTC. Its translation: CASSYSASSGANVLTF.

This clone appeared a single time. This chain joins TRBV5-1 and TRBJ2-2, with 14 nucleotides matching TRBD2. CDR1 is SGHRS, CDR2 YFSETQ, per germline. CDR3 size: 17 residues. V shed 0 bases, J shed 6 bases, and the junction held 4 bases outside the gene matches. CDR3 bases: TGCGCCAGCAGCTTGGACAGACTAGCGGGAGGGGCCGGGGAGCTGTTTTTT. It translates to CASSLDRLAGGAGELFF.

The V and J genes are TRBV5-1 and TRBJ2-1; TRBD1 agrees at 7 bases. The CDR3 is made up of 13 amino acids. Trimming took 0 bases from V and 6 from J; bases not matched to a gene: 0. Germline-derived CDR1 and CDR2 are SGHRS and YFSETQ. Written as DNA, the CDR3 is TGCGCCAGCAGCTTGGGGACAGGCAATGAGCAGTTCTTC. Translating gives CASSLGTGNEQFF.

The genes are TRBV21-1 and TRBJ2-7; TRBD1 is the table's D call, not checked against the DNA. TRBV21-1 counts as a pseudogene. The CDR3 loop spans 15 amino acids. CDR3 sequence reads: CASSKGGTVTYEQYV. Written as DNA, the CDR3 is TGTGCCAGCAGCAAAGGGGGGACAGTCACCTACGAGCAGTACGTC.

The chain couples TRBV3-1 (or the pseudogene TRBV3-2) to TRBJ2-7, with D possibly being TRBD1 (6 bases). The CDR3 covers 12 residues. V lost 4 bases, J lost 6 bases, and 10 bases lay in between. Germline V lookup: CDR1 LGHDT, CDR2 YNNKEL (reference sequence). The CDR3 loop reads CASSPQGSEQYF. CDR3 nucleotide sequence: TGTGCCAGCAGCCCCCAGGGGAGCGAGCAGTACTTC.

V and J are TRBV11-2 and TRBJ2-7; no clear D. Trimming cost V 4 bases and J 1 base, with 11 bases left between them. CDR3 length: 14 amino acids. The germline CDR1 and CDR2 sequences are SGHAT and FQNNGV. CDR3 DNA sequence: TGTGCCAGCAGCTCTTTCGTGGGGTCCTACGAGCAGTACGTC. Its protein product is CASSSFVGSYEQYV.

The V call is TRBV7-3, the J call TRBJ2-3, with D perhaps assigned TRBD1 or TRBD2 (5 bases each). V was shortened by 5 bases and J by 7 bases, with 13 bases between the two germline ends. CDR1 is SGHTA, CDR2 FQGTGA, per germline. The CDR3 loop spans 13 amino acids. DNA for the CDR3: TGTGCCAGCAGCCCCAGGGACGGTTATACGCAGTATTTT. Encoded protein: CASSPRDGYTQYF.

This chain joins TRBV11-2 and TRBJ2-3, with TRBD1 matching over 8 bases. Germline trimming cut 1 base from V and 6 bases from J; bases unmatched to any gene: 18. This CDR3 region has 19 residues. CDR1 is SGHAT, CDR2 FQNNGV, per germline. The CDR3 DNA sequence: TGTGCCAGCAGCTTAGGCCTTCGATCTGGACAGGGTCAGAGGGATACGCAGTATTTT. Its translation is CASSLGLRSGQGQRDTQYF.

This chain joins TRBV4-3 and TRBJ1-5; a possible D gene is TRBD1 (5 bases). V was clipped by 0 bases and J by 0 bases, with 9 bases between them. CDR3 length: 16 residues. The germline V gene has CDR1 LGHNA and CDR2 YSLEER. CDR3 region: CASSQDWGYSNQPQHF. Written as DNA, the CDR3 is TGCGCCAGCAGCCAAGATTGGGGGTATAGCAATCAGCCCCAGCATTTT.

This clone was observed a few times. The V call is TRBV5-6, the J call TRBJ1-6; D might be TRBD1 (5 bases). The V end lost 5 bases, the J end lost 10 bases, and 19 bases lay between the germline ends. Per the germline V gene, CDR1 is SGHDT and CDR2 is YYEEEE. The CDR3 length is 15 residues. In DNA, the CDR3 is TGTGCCAGCAGGGTGGACACCACCCCATTGTCACCCCTCCACTTT. This gives the protein CASRVDTTPLSPLHF.

The V and J genes are TRBV7-9 and TRBJ2-7; 10 bases are shared with TRBD1. This CDR3 comprises 15 residues. V was pared by 8 bases and J by 0 bases, with 7 bases of the junction left unmatched. The V gene's germline CDR1 is SEHNR and CDR2 FQNEAQ (reference sequence). CDR3 amino acids: CASGGDRGLSYEQYV. DNA for the CDR3: TGTGCCAGCGGGGGGGACAGGGGCCTCTCCTACGAGCAGTACGTC.

This sequence joins TRBV18 and TRBJ2-3; TRBD1 agrees at 8 bases. The CDR3 contains 18 residues. CDR1 KGHSH and CDR2 LQKENI come from the germline V gene. J lost 0 bases, V lost 3 bases, and 11 bases had no gene match. The CDR3 region has the DNA TGTGCCAGCTCACCGATTGTCGGACAGGGCCTTAGCACAGATACGCAGTATTTT. This gives the protein CASSPIVGQGLSTDTQYF.

The CDR3 nucleotides read TGTGCCAGCAGCTTTAGCGGGCTGAGCACAGATACGCAGTATTTT. Translated: CASSFSGLSTDTQYF. The chain uses TRBV7-3 and TRBJ2-3, with 7 positions matching TRBD2. Germline V gene data show CDR1 as SGHTA and CDR2 as FQGTGA. The CDR3 sequence is 15 residues long. V lost 3 bases to trimming and J lost 0 bases; unmatched junction nucleotides: 3.

The V and J genes are TRBV11-3 and TRBJ2-1; D might be TRBD1 (6 bases). From germline, CDR1 is SGHNT and CDR2 YENEEA. V dropped 5 bases and J dropped 8 bases, with 19 bases sitting between them. The CDR3 has 15 residues. CDR3 sequence reads: CASSLGVGGGHEQFF. The CDR3 region has the DNA TGTGCCAGCAGCCTTGGGGTTGGGGGCGGGCATGAGCAGTTCTTC.

The rearrangement joins TRBV7-2 to TRBJ1-3; D perhaps matches TRBD1 (6 bases). V gave up 5 bases and J gave up 4 bases, with 12 bases separating them. Looked up from germline, CDR1 is SGHTA and CDR2 is FQGNSA. The CDR3 has 14 amino acids. CDR3 sequence reads: CASSPQTGGNTIYF. The CDR3, as DNA: TGTGCCAGCAGCCCCCAGACAGGAGGAAACACCATATATTTT.

The CDR3 nucleotides read TGTGCCAGCAGCTTGGCCCCAGGGGTTTCAAACTATGGCTACACCTTC. As protein: CASSLAPGVSNYGYTF. This chain joins TRBV5-8 and TRBJ1-2; possible D gene TRBD1, 6 bases. V was shortened by 0 bases and J by 2 bases, with 14 bases between the two germline ends. Germline CDR1 and CDR2: SGHTS and YDEGEE. The CDR3 spans 16 residues.

The gene calls are TRBV28 and TRBJ2-5; the match to TRBD1 covers 8 bases. V trimming: 5 bases; J trimming: 3 bases; junction bases outside the gene matches: 8. Germline-derived CDR1 and CDR2 are MDHEN and SYDVKM. CDR3 length: 15 amino acids. The DNA for the CDR3 is TGTGCCAGCAGTCAGAAGGACAGGGTGAAAGAGACCCAGTACTTC. Residues: CASSQKDRVKETQYF.

The V and J genes are TRBV19 and TRBJ2-3; D perhaps matches TRBD1 (6 bases). From germline, CDR1 is LNHDA and CDR2 SQIVND (reference sequence). V lost 3 bases, J lost 0 bases, and 10 bases lay in between. This CDR3 spans 15 amino acids. CDR3 protein: CASSMQGPSTDTQYF. The CDR3 DNA reads TGTGCCAGTAGTATGCAGGGGCCCAGCACAGATACGCAGTATTTT.

This chain joins TRBV28 and TRBJ2-1, with 9 bases matching TRBD1. Germline loops: CDR1 MDHEN, CDR2 SYDVKM. V was clipped by 7 bases and J by 8 bases; unmatched bases: 12. This CDR3 has 15 residues. This CDR3 reads CASTPRDRDFHEQFF. The CDR3 DNA follows: TGTGCCAGCACCCCCCGGGACAGGGATTTCCATGAGCAGTTCTTC.

This clone was seen a handful of times. This chain connects TRBV29-1 to TRBJ1-1; D is ambiguous. V was cut by 6 bases and J by 1 base, with 9 bases left in between. The CDR3 runs to 12 residues. The V gene's germline CDR1 is SQVTM and CDR2 ANQGSEA. Written as DNA, the CDR3 is TGCAGCGTGGATTTGGAGAACACTGAAGCTTTCTTT. This gives the protein CSVDLENTEAFF.

The CDR3 DNA sequence: TGTGCCAGCAGTGAAGCAGGGCAGGGGACGGGTGGCTACACCTTC. This codes for CASSEAGQGTGGYTF. V and J are TRBV2 and TRBJ1-2; D might be TRBD1 (6 bases). The CDR3 loop spans 15 amino acids. Germline V gene sequence: CDR1 SNHLY, CDR2 FYNNEI. The germline V and J ends were trimmed by 0 bases and 7 bases, with 15 bases remaining between them.

The rearrangement links TRBV12-3 or TRBV12-4 to TRBJ2-1; a possible D gene is TRBD2 (6 bases). V lost 6 bases and J lost 8, with 11 bases in between. This CDR3 contains 12 residues. CDR3 region: CASSRDFYEQFF. CDR3 DNA: TGTGCCAGCAGCCGGGACTTCTATGAGCAGTTCTTC.